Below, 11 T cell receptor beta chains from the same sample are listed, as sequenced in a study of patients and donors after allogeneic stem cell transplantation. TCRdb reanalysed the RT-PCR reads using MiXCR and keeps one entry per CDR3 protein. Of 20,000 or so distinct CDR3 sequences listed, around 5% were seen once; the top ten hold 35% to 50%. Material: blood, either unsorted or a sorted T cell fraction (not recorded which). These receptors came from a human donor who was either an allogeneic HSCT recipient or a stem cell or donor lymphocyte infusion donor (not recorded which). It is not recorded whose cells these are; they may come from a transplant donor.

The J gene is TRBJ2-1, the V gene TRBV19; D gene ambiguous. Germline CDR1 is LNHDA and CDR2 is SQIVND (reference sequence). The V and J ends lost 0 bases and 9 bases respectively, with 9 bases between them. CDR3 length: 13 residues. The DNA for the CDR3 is TGTGCCAGTAGTATAGACCCGTGGGGTGAGCAGTTCTTC. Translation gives CASSIDPWGEQFF.

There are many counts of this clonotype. CDR3 sequence reads: CASSLSGVGERSEQYF. The CDR3 nucleotides are TGTGCCAGCAGTCTTAGCGGGGTGGGGGAGAGGAGCGAGCAGTACTTC. This rearrangement joins TRBV7-9 to TRBJ2-7; 8 bases agree with TRBD2. The CDR3 has 16 amino acids. Germline-derived CDR1 and CDR2 are SEHNR and FQNEAQ (reference sequence). V lost 6 bases and J lost 6; bases outside the gene matches: 16.

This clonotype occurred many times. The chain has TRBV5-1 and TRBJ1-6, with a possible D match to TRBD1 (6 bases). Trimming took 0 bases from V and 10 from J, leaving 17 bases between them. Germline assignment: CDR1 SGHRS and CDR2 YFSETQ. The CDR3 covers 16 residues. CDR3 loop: CASSLAGGGSGSPLHF. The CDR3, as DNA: TGCGCCAGCAGCTTGGCCGGCGGGGGCAGCGGATCACCCCTCCACTTT.

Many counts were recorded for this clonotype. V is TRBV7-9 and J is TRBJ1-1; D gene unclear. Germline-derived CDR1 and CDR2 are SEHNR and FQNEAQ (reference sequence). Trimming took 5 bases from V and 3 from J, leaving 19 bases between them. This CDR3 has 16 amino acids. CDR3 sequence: CASSSTVAESYTEAFF. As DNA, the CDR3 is TGTGCCAGCAGCAGCACGGTCGCCGAGAGTTACACTGAAGCTTTCTTT. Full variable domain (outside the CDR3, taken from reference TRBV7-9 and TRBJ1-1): DTGVSQNPRHKITKRGQNVTFRCDPISEHNRLYWYRQTLGQGPEFLTYFQNEAQLEKSRLLSDRFSAERPKGSFSTLEIQRTEQGDSAMYLCASSSTVAESYTEAFFGQGTRLTVV.

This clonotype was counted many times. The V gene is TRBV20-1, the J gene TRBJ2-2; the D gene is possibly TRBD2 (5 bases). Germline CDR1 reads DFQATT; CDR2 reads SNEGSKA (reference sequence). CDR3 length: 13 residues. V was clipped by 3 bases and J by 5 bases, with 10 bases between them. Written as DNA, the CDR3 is TGCAGTGCTAGTTTTCCGGGAACCGGGGAGCTGTTTTTT. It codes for CSASFPGTGELFF.

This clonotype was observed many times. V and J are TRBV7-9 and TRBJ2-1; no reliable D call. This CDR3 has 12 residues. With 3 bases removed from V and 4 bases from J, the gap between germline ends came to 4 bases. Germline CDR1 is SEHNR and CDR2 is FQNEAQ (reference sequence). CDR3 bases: TGTGCCAGCAGCTTTGCATACAATGAGCAGTTCTTC. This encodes CASSFAYNEQFF.

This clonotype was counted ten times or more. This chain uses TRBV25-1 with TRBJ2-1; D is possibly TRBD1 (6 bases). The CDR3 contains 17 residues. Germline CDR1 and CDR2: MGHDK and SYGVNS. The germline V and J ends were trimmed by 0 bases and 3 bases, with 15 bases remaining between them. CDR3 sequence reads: CASSEYRGKGCYNEQFF. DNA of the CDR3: TGTGCCAGCAGTGAATATAGGGGGAAGGGGTGCTACAATGAGCAGTTCTTC.

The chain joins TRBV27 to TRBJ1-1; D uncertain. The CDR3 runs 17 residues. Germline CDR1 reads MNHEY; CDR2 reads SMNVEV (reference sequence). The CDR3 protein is CNEWAYEPRPWNTEAFF. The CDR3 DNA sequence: TGTAATGAATGGGCCTACGAACCCCGTCCATGGAACACTGAAGCTTTCTTT.

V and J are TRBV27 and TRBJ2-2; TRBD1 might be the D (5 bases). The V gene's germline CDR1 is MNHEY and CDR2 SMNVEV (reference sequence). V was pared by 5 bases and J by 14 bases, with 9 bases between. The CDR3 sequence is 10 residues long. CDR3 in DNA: TGTGCCAGCAGTGAAAGGGGACTGTTTTTT. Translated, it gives CASSERGLFF.

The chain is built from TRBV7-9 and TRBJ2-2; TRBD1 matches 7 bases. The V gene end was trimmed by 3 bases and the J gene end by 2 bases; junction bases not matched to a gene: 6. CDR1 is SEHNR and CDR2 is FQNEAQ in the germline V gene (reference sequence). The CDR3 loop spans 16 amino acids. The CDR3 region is CASSFPGQRNTGELFF. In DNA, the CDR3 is TGTGCCAGCAGCTTTCCGGGACAGCGAAACACCGGGGAGCTGTTTTTT. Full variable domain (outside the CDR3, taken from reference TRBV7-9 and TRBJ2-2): DTGVSQNPRHKITKRGQNVTFRCDPISEHNRLYWYRQTLGQGPEFLTYFQNEAQLEKSRLLSDRFSAERPKGSFSTLEIQRTEQGDSAMYLCASSFPGQRNTGELFFGEGSRLTVL.

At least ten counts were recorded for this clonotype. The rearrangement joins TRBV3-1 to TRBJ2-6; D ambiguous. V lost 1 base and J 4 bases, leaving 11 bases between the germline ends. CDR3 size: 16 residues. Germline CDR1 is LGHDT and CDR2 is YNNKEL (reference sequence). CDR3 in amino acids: CASSQARRSGANVLTF. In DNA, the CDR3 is TGTGCCAGCAGCCAAGCGCGGAGATCAGGGGCCAACGTCCTGACTTTC. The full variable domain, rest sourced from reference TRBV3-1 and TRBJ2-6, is DTAVSQTPKYLVTQMGNDKSIKCEQNLGHDTMYWYKQDSKKFLKIMFSYNNKELIINETVPNRFSPKSPDKAHLNLHINSLELGDSAVYFCASSQARRSGANVLTFGAGSRLTVL.